These 27 T cell receptor beta chains were all obtained from the same sample, sequenced in a study of T cells in Graves' hyperthyroidism and ophthalmopathy. Researchers amplified the TCR beta CDR3 regions from RNA transcripts. The HTBI primer set drove a first-round RT-PCR of the TCR CDR3. TCRdb independently ran MiXCR on the multiplex PCR reads; one entry per CDR3 protein. This sample has 500,000 to 700,000 distinct CDR3 sequences, with approximately 16% found just once. Sequencing used blood. Receptors originate from a woman aged 18-30 years with Graves' hyperthyroidism.

This clonotype was seen many times. V and J are TRBV12-3 or TRBV12-4 and TRBJ1-1; TRBD1 matches 9 bases. The CDR3 has 13 residues. After removal of 8 bases from V and 4 bases from J, the junction contained 5 bases not matched to a gene. DNA for the CDR3: TGTGCCAGCGGGACAGGGTCGGGCACTGAAGCTTTCTTT. Residues: CASGTGSGTEAFF.

CDR3 sequence reads: CASSHPLSGQGNTEAFF. In nucleotides, the CDR3 is TGCGCCAGCAGCCATCCTCTATCGGGACAGGGGAACACTGAAGCTTTCTTT. This chain joins TRBV5-1 and TRBJ1-1, with TRBD1 matching 9 bases. The CDR3 consists of 17 residues. Germline lookup yields CDR1 SGHRS and CDR2 YFSETQ. V was pared by 4 bases and J by 1 base, with 11 bases of the junction left unmatched.

This clonotype was seen at least ten times. The chain links TRBV27 to TRBJ2-1, with D unresolved. CDR1 is MNHEY and CDR2 is SMNVEV in the germline V gene (reference sequence). This CDR3 has 15 residues. The ends were cut back, 3 bases at V and 0 bases at J, with 9 bases in the middle. The CDR3 loop is CASSFVGNSYNEQFF. The CDR3 region has the DNA TGTGCCAGCAGTTTTGTGGGGAACTCCTACAATGAGCAGTTCTTC.

A word on this clonotype: A much larger clone is a single base away; this may be a read error. DNA for the CDR3: TGTGCCTGGAGTCCCCCAGGGGTCGAAGATTCACCCCTCCACTTT. This translates into CAWSPPGVEDSPLHF. V is TRBV30 and J is TRBJ1-6, with a tentative D call TRBD1 (6 bases). The CDR3 runs 15 residues. V was pared by 2 bases and J by 8 bases, with 16 bases between. Per germline, CDR1 GTSNPN and CDR2 SVGIG (reference sequence).

Remarks on this clonotype: The DNA is omitted, as the CDR3 cannot be located on it reliably, and the CDR3 follows TCRdb's listing. The V gene is TRBV5-1, the J gene TRBJ2-2; the table's D gene call, TRBD1, was not cross checked with the DNA. The CDR3 has 16 residues if both end residues are counted. CDR1 and CDR2 from the germline V gene are SGHRS and YFSETQ. The CDR3 reads CASSLVQGATPGSCFF.

The V gene is TRBV28, the J gene TRBJ2-2, with 9 positions matching TRBD1. This CDR3 comprises 15 residues. From germline, CDR1 is MDHEN and CDR2 SYDVKM. Unmatched junction bases numbered 9, after V lost 8 bases and J lost 5 bases. The CDR3 bases are TGTGCCAGCCGAGAGGGGGACAGGGATACCGGGGAGCTGTTTTTT. Protein product: CASREGDRDTGELFF.

This clonotype came up many times. V gene TRBV12-3 or TRBV12-4 combines with J gene TRBJ2-3; D ambiguous. V lost 5 bases to trimming and J lost 2 bases, with 11 bases between them. The CDR3 length is 14 residues. For the CDR3, the DNA is TGTGCCAGCAGTCAAGCTCCCATCACAGATACGCAGTATTTT. Protein: CASSQAPITDTQYF.

The V call is TRBV20-1, the J call TRBJ2-7; D gene uncertain. The V end was cut by 0 bases, the J end by 5 bases, with 14 bases between. The germline V gene encodes CDR1 DFQATT and CDR2 SNEGSKA (reference sequence). CDR3 length: 14 residues. Here the CDR3 reads CSARDEDGWNEQYF. The CDR3 nucleotides are TGCAGTGCTAGAGATGAGGACGGCTGGAACGAGCAGTACTTC.

A note on this clonotype: This could be a read error, since a much larger clone is one nucleotide away. The rearrangement joins TRBV12-3 or TRBV12-4 to TRBJ1-2; D might be TRBD1 (5 bases). CDR3 length: 14 residues. The CDR3 region is CASSLVARDYGNTF. CDR3 coding DNA: TGTGCCAGCAGTTTAGTTGCCAGGGACTATGGCAACACCTTC.

This clonotype was seen at least ten times. V and J are TRBV27 and TRBJ2-3, with 8 bases lining up with TRBD2. CDR3 length equals 14 residues. J was trimmed by 6 bases and V by 5 bases; bases with no gene match: 7. Looked up from germline, CDR1 is MNHEY and CDR2 is SMNVEV (reference sequence). This CDR3 is CASSGRWTSDTQYF. The CDR3 nucleotides read TGTGCCAGCAGTGGGCGCTGGACTAGCGATACGCAGTATTTT.

This clonotype was counted ten times or more. The DNA for the CDR3 is TGTGCCAGCAGTGAAGGCTACACTGAAGCTTTCTTT. It encodes CASSEGYTEAFF. The V gene is TRBV6-1, the J gene TRBJ1-1; D unresolved. The CDR3 consists of 12 residues. Germline V gene sequence: CDR1 MNHNS, CDR2 SASEGT. Trimming left V 1 base short and J 3 bases short, with 3 bases between.

The V call is TRBV29-1, the J call TRBJ2-5; unclear D gene. V was shortened by 4 bases and J by 7 bases, with 16 bases between the two germline ends. Germline assignment: CDR1 SQVTM and CDR2 ANQGSEA. The CDR3 runs to 13 residues. CDR3 residues: CSVGYDGAVTQYF. DNA of the CDR3: TGCAGCGTTGGTTACGACGGAGCAGTGACCCAGTACTTC.

The gene calls are TRBV7-8 and TRBJ1-5; a weak D match, TRBD1 (6 bases). CDR1 is SGHVS, CDR2 FQNEAQ, per germline. Trimming pared 3 bases from V and 7 bases from J, leaving 22 bases between. This CDR3 region has 17 residues. The CDR3 spells CASSFYKSDLRGQPQHF. CDR3 nucleotides: TGTGCCAGCAGCTTCTACAAATCCGATCTGAGGGGGCAGCCCCAGCATTTT.

V and J are TRBV7-9 and TRBJ1-6; a possible D gene is TRBD1 (5 bases). Deletions cut 1 base from V and 6 bases from J, with 10 bases between. The CDR3 covers 15 residues. Looked up from germline, CDR1 is SEHNR and CDR2 is FQNEAQ (reference sequence). The CDR3: CASSLVDKVNSPLHF. In DNA, the CDR3 is TGTGCCAGCAGCTTAGTGGACAAGGTTAATTCACCCCTCCACTTT.

CDR3 in DNA: TGTGCTAGTGGTTTGGTACTTGGGGCAGGCAGCTTGAGCTCCTATAATTCACCCCTCCACTTT. Amino acids: CASGLVLGAGSLSSYNSPLHF. The chain recombines TRBV12-5 with TRBJ1-6, with D possibly matching TRBD1 (5 bases). CDR1 and CDR2 (germline): LGHNT, FRNRAP. V lost 0 bases to trimming and J lost 0 bases, with 21 bases between them. The CDR3 totals 21 residues.

The table lists this clonotype with many counts. The chain combines TRBV7-2 with TRBJ2-1; 7 bases map to TRBD2. The CDR3 totals 16 residues. Germline V gene data show CDR1 as SGHTA and CDR2 as FQGNSA. J lost 8 bases, V lost 5 bases, and 15 bases had no gene match. CDR3 DNA sequence: TGTGCCAGCAGCCCCGTGGTGACTAGCCCTCGGGATGAGCAGTTCTTC. Encoded protein: CASSPVVTSPRDEQFF. Full variable domain (rest looked up from reference TRBV7-2 and TRBJ2-1): GAGVSQSPSNKVTEKGKDVELRCDPISGHTALYWYRQSLGQGLEFLIYFQGNSAPDKSGLPSDRFSAERTGGSVSTLTIQRTQQEDSAVYLCASSPVVTSPRDEQFFGPGTRLTVL.

The chain recombines TRBV20-1 with TRBJ2-7, with unresolved D. Germline V gene data show CDR1 as DFQATT and CDR2 as SNEGSKA (reference sequence). The CDR3 totals 15 residues. Trimming removed 3 bases at V and 2 bases at J, with 17 bases between. The CDR3 sequence is CSASLLRRMPYEQYF. The CDR3 coding sequence is TGCAGTGCTAGCTTATTACGACGGATGCCCTACGAGCAGTACTTC.

This clonotype showed up many times. This chain links TRBV20-1 with TRBJ2-3; possible D gene TRBD2, 5 bases. V was shortened by 0 bases and J by 4 bases, with 14 bases between the two germline ends. Germline V gives CDR1 DFQATT, CDR2 SNEGSKA (reference sequence). The CDR3 has 15 amino acids. The CDR3 sequence: CSARDNNGMADTQYF. The CDR3 DNA sequence: TGCAGTGCTAGAGATAACAACGGGATGGCAGATACGCAGTATTTT.

This rearrangement joins TRBV2 to TRBJ2-4; 10 positions agree with TRBD2. With 7 bases clipped from V and 15 bases from J, the junction kept 12 bases outside the gene matches. The V gene's germline CDR1 is SNHLY and CDR2 FYNNEI. This CDR3 is 13 amino acids long. This CDR3 reads CASTVISGGPSYF. In DNA form, the CDR3 reads TGTGCCAGCACCGTCATTAGCGGGGGGCCGTCGTACTTC.

The table lists this clonotype with many counts. The genes are TRBV7-8 and TRBJ2-5; no firm D call. CDR3 size: 13 residues. V lost 4 bases to trimming and J lost 4 bases, with 10 bases between them. The germline gives CDR1 SGHVS, CDR2 FQNEAQ. The CDR3 spells CASSSDGGETQYF. In DNA form, the CDR3 reads TGTGCCAGCAGCTCGGACGGTGGAGAGACCCAGTACTTC.

The sample holds many counts of this clonotype. V is TRBV28 and J is TRBJ2-7, with D perhaps TRBD2 (6 bases). In germline, CDR1 is MDHEN, CDR2 SYDVKM. The CDR3 is 14 amino acids. V was cut by 0 bases and J by 0 bases, with 6 bases left in between. CDR3 sequence (DNA): TGTGCCAGCAGTTTATGGGAGGGCTCCTACGAGCAGTACTTC. Its translation: CASSLWEGSYEQYF.

The chain has TRBV28 and TRBJ2-3; weak D call: TRBD1 (5 bases). Germline V gene lookup returns CDR1 MDHEN and CDR2 SYDVKM. The CDR3 totals 13 residues. The germline V and J ends were trimmed by 5 bases and 6 bases, with 12 bases remaining between them. The DNA of the CDR3 is TGTGCCAGCAGTATAACAAACAGGGATACGCAGTATTTT. Amino acids: CASSITNRDTQYF.

Ten or more counts support this clonotype. V gene TRBV7-9 combines with J gene TRBJ2-7; 9 nucleotides line up with TRBD2. Per germline, CDR1 SEHNR and CDR2 FQNEAQ (reference sequence). The CDR3 is 16 residues long. The J segment lost 2 bases and the V segment lost 5 bases, leaving 10 bases of the junction unmatched. As DNA, the CDR3 is TGTGCCAGCAGCCCTATTAAAGCGGGGGGTCCCTACGAGCAGTACTTC. It is translated as CASSPIKAGGPYEQYF.

A remark on this clonotype: This could be a read error, since a much larger clone is one nucleotide away. The rearrangement links TRBV28 to TRBJ2-3; TRBD2 matches 8 bases. Germline V CDR1 and CDR2: MDHEN, SYDVKM. The junction had 18 bases not matched to a gene; V was cut back by 5 bases and J by 2 bases. The CDR3 loop spans 19 amino acids. The CDR3 is CASSETTIAGPLLTDTQYF. DNA of the CDR3: TGTGCCAGCAGTGAAACTACAATAGCGGGACCGCTTCTCACAGATACGCAGTATTTT.

J is TRBJ1-1 and V is TRBV12-3 or TRBV12-4, with D possibly being TRBD1 (5 bases). CDR3 length equals 10 residues. V was cut by 10 bases and J by 12 bases, with 15 bases left in between. The CDR3 reads CATRAGGTFF. The CDR3 nucleotides are TGTGCCACGCGAGCGGGGGGAACTTTCTTT.

This clonotype was seen a few times. The rearrangement uses TRBV18 and TRBJ1-2; D possibly corresponds to TRBD1 (5 bases). V was pared by 3 bases and J by 0 bases, with 17 bases between. The CDR3 sequence is 17 residues long. Germline CDR1 reads KGHSH; CDR2 reads LQKENI. CDR3 sequence: CASSPSGTGLANYGYTF. As DNA, the CDR3 is TGTGCCAGCTCACCGTCCGGGACGGGACTAGCTAACTATGGCTACACCTTC. Looking up the rest from reference TRBV18 and TRBJ1-2 gives the full variable domain: NAGVMQNPRHLVRRRGQEARLRCSPMKGHSHVYWYRQLPEEGLKFMVYLQKENIIDESGMPKERFSAEFPKEGPSILRIQQVVRGDSAAYFCASSPSGTGLANYGYTFGSGTRLTVV.

J is TRBJ1-2 and V is TRBV9; 8 positions agree with TRBD1. Germline CDR1 and CDR2: SGDLS and YYNGEE. This CDR3 contains 15 residues. The V segment lost 3 bases and the J segment 5 bases; nucleotides outside the gene matches: 9. CDR3 bases: TGTGCCAGCAGCGACAGACAGGGGCGAGGGTATGGCTACACCTTC. Amino acid sequence: CASSDRQGRGYGYTF.